This T cell receptor (beta chain) was identified during a study of alternative splicing in chronic myeloid leukemia remission (dated by TCRdb to the early 2020s). As for the study more broadly: RNA sequencing was used to profile peripheral blood obtained from chronic-phase CML patients at diagnosis and at remission, and the resulting profiles were compared with those of healthy donors. Several diagnostic specimens, together with matched remission specimens, were obtained from the RESIST (imatinib), ENESTxtnd (nilotinib) and PINNACLE (nilotinib plus pegylated interferon) trials. Median ages were approximately 51 years at diagnosis, approximately 56 at remission and 35 to 40 for healthy controls. Trial diagnostic specimens were total leukocytes from peripheral blood collected in EDTA. Nine CML samples, seven diagnostic and two matched remission, came from the French Persistem study. Female/male counts of 11/5 were recorded for diagnosis samples, 8/3 for remission samples and 2/4 for controls. Trizol was used to extract total RNA from peripheral blood mononuclear cells of the diagnosis, remission and control samples.

The method behind the library was bulk RNA-seq. The TruSeq Stranded RNA sample prep kit was used to generate libraries of poly-A-enriched mRNA from an input of 0.8 to 1 ug total RNA. Each sample was sequenced in triplicate using paired-end sequencing on a HiSeq 2500. A read length of 125 nucleotides per mate was used for RNA-seq. The authors' pipeline ran thus. Reads were trimmed and aligned to hg38 using STAR v2.7, and quality control was done with FASTQC, RSeQC and multiqc. Salmon 0.14.1 was used to quantify gene expression levels as transcripts per million (TPM). The results of principal component analysis suggested that neither trial, library batch, sequencing batch, treatment regimen nor sex drove the transcriptomic profiles. TCRdb reprocessed the reads into one record per CDR3 protein sequence, lacking DNA. The V and J calls follow TCRdb's processing rather than the paper's. The sample table records 710 or so distinct CDR3 sequences; about 97% of these occur just once. The ten top clones hold around 3.2% of the sample.

The time point tag for this specimen amounts to: chronic-phase CML before TKI therapy (screening/day 1). Roughly 15 CML patients were included in the patient cohort, and matched post-remission samples were retrieved for a subset of these patients. Points on this clonotype: This receptor's antigen is unknown.

Looking up the germline V gene yields CDR1 MGHRA and CDR2 YSYEKL. From the cysteine up to the phenylalanine, the CDR3 has a length of 16 residues. DNA was not recorded. The paper as a whole reports these results and caveats: At remission, blood cell composition had been reconfigured so that it resembled normal controls enriched in lymphoid cells. Blood cell composition differed strongly by timepoint, shifting from myeloid progenitor enrichment at diagnosis to mature lymphoid enrichment at remission.

This sequence originates from an adult with chronic myeloid leukemia. The specimen comprised PBMCs or total blood leukocytes (not recorded which), sampled at diagnosis. The sequence links TRBV4-1 to TRBJ2-1; TCRdb's assignment of TRBD2 cannot be checked, as there is no DNA. The CDR3 has the sequence CASSQGTSGSYNEQFF.